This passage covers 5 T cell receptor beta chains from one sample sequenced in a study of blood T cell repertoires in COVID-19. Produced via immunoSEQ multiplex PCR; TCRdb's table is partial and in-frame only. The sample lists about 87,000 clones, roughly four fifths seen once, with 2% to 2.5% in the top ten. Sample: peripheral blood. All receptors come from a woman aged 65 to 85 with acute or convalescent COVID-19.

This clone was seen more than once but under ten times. The CDR3 region has the DNA TGTGCCAGCAGTGGTTTGGGAGGGGGATCAGATACGCAGTATTTT. It is translated as CASSGLGGGSDTQYF. The gene calls are TRBV7-3 and TRBJ2-3, with D possibly matching TRBD2 (7 bases). Trimming took 6 bases from V and 4 from J, leaving 17 bases between them. Germline-derived CDR1 and CDR2 are SGHTA and FQGTGA. The CDR3 has 15 amino acids.

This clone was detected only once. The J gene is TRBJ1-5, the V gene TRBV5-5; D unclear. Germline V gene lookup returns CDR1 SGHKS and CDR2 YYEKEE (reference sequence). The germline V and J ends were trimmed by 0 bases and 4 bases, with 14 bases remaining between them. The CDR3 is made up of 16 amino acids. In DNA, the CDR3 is TGTGCCAGCAGCTTGGGTGCCCGGGTGGAGAATCAGCCCCAGCATTTT. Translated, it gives CASSLGARVENQPQHF.

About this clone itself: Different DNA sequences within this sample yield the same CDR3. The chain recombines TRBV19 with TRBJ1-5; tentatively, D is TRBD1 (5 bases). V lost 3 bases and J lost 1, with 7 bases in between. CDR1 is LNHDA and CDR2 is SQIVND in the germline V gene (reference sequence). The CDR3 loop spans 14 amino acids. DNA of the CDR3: TGTGCCAGTAGTATCGGGGGAAGCAATCAGCCCCAGCATTTT. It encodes CASSIGGSNQPQHF. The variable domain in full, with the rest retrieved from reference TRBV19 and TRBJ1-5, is DGGITQSPKYLFRKEGQNVTLSCEQNLNHDAMYWYRQDPGQGLRLIYYSQIVNDFQKGDIAEGYSVSREKKESFPLTVTSAQKNPTAFYLCASSIGGSNQPQHFGDGTRLSIL.

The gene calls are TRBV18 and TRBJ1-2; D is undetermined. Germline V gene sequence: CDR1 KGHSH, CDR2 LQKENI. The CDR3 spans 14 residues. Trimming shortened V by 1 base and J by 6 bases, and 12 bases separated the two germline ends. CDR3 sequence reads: CASSPRPETHGYTF. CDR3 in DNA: TGTGCCAGCTCACCACGTCCAGAAACGCATGGCTACACCTTC. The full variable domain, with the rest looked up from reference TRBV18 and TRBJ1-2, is NAGVMQNPRHLVRRRGQEARLRCSPMKGHSHVYWYRQLPEEGLKFMVYLQKENIIDESGMPKERFSAEFPKEGPSILRIQQVVRGDSAAYFCASSPRPETHGYTFGSGTRLTVV.

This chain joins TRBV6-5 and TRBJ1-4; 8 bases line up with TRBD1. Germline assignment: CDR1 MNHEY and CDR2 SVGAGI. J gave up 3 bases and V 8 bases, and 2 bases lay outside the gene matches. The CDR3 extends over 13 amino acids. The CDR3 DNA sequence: TGTGCCAGCGGACAGGGTCCTAATGAAAAACTGTTTTTT. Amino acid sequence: CASGQGPNEKLFF.